This entry describes one TCR beta chain. Its antigen is still unknown. Base qualities are missing; no much larger clone stands one base away. The data stem from a study of blood T cell repertoires in COVID-19 (dated by TCRdb to about 2020). Regarding the study in general: The collaborator samples originated in the United States, Italy and Spain and spanned the acute and convalescent phases of COVID-19. The prospective study material was composed of cDNA or gDNA derived from T cells, B-cell-depleted T cells, or PBMCs. The dataset comprised deeply sampled blood TCRbeta repertoires from subjects exposed to, actively infected with, or recovered from COVID-19. A freely available public database, intended as a resource for researchers studying the immune response to SARS-CoV-2, is where the repertoires were released. The samples were drawn from two sources: the first 160 participants of the ongoing ImmuneRACE study, and fewer than 1,500 subjects contributed by 6 global collaborators. Sample metadata almost always included a de-identified subject ID, COVID-19 status, age in years and sex. HLA class I and class II types, where available, came from metadata supplied by the sample provider rather than from assay-based typing. What the work shows at the level of the full study, not this receptor alone: The quantity of clinical and demographic metadata differed by source and by participant and was supplied without curation.

In the germline V gene, CDR1 corresponds to SGHRS and CDR2 to YFSETQ. Here V drops 2 bases and J drops 3 bases, and the junction holds 1 base not matched to any gene. The CDR3 sequence holds 13 residues, the cysteine and phenylalanine included. The kept DNA is CDR3 alone, 39 bases in frame from the first base. TCRbeta CDR3 regions were amplified from genomic DNA by means of the immunoSEQ Assay, a bias-controlled multiplex PCR. In the paper's pipeline: The number of nucleated cells in each sample was estimated from the amplification of reference gene primers within the assay. Sequence reads were collapsed and filtered to measure the absolute abundance of every unique TCRbeta CDR3 rearrangement. For each sample, productive Simpson clonality was calculated as the square root of Simpson's diversity index across productive rearrangements. Here the immuneACCESS table is served through TCRdb, limited to in-frame sequences with V and J called. Missing clones are a known gap in these copies; in checked studies unresolved V genes cover under half, and the rest lacks a known reason. D and trimming were read from the DNA, whereas the V and J calls and clone size are those reported in that table. The table for this sample lists around 120,000 clones; over 75% of them were counted only once. The ten largest account for 2.5% of the sample.

The collaborating institutions used their own protocols to collect whole blood in K2EDTA tubes. For TCRbeta analysis, collaborator samples were shipped as frozen whole blood, as isolated PBMCs, or as DNA extracted from either sample type. The sequenced sample was peripheral blood. The rearrangement combines TRBV5-1 with TRBJ1-1; TRBD1 fits 7 bases in the junction. This sequence was found in a man aged 45-65 years with acute or convalescent COVID-19. In nucleotide form, the sequence is TGCGCCAGCAGCTTCGGGACAGACACTGAAGCTTTCTTT. Protein translation: CASSFGTDTEAFF.